This T cell receptor (beta chain) was profiled in a study of PD-1 blockade in classical Hodgkin lymphoma. Points from the study as a whole: Newly diagnosed patients reportedly had lower baseline TCR diversity than healthy donors. Although disease activity or prior therapy may be involved, causes of the repertoire differences remain undefined.

Time point meaning: newly diagnosed, previously untreated cHL patient sample. Newly diagnosed classical Hodgkin lymphoma PBMCs, still untreated, provided the comparison samples. A word on this clone: Its antigen remains unidentified.

Sequencing was performed with immunoSEQ multiplex PCR; in TCRdb, only in-frame clones are kept and a portion is missing. The sample lists some 70,000 clones, 93% occurring once. The junction had 8 bases not matched to a gene; V was cut back by 1 base and J by 3 bases. The CDR3 totals 18 residues. From germline, CDR1 is MNHEY and CDR2 SMNVEV (reference sequence). The source material was peripheral blood mononuclear cells (PBMCs). V is TRBV27 and J is TRBJ2-1, with 11 bases aligning to TRBD2. This TCR derives from a human donor with classical Hodgkin lymphoma. CDR3 in amino acids: CASSLFALAGGFYNEQFF. The CDR3 DNA follows: TGTGCCAGCAGTTTATTCGCCCTAGCGGGGGGATTCTACAATGAGCAGTTCTTC.